Listed below are T cell receptor beta chains from one sample, sequenced in a study of T cell repertoires in cytomegalovirus infection. TCRdb re-called the reads with MiXCR, one entry per CDR3 protein. The sample carries some 800,000 distinct CDR3 sequences, around 29% recorded once. For these receptors, no antigen is known. Sequenced here: cultured CD8+ T cells from PBMCs, sampled from culture after CMV antigen stimulation. The receptors derive from a human donor in good health (CMV status not recorded). Some clones in this sample may be carry-over from other donors' samples. CDR3s include the opening cysteine and the closing phenylalanine or tryptophan. D genes are given only for firm matches. Only some rows state a clone size, as once, few, many or a class for expanded clones.

v_call: TRBV7-3; clone_size: .; j_call: TRBJ2-3; cdr3_length: 14; d_call: TRBD1; cdr3_aa: CASSRTGFQDTQYF; cdr3_nt: TGTGCCAGCAGCCGGACAGGCTTTCAAGATACGCAGTATTTT
v_call: TRBV27; clone_size: .; j_call: TRBJ1-5; cdr3_length: 15; d_call: .; cdr3_aa: CASSLGYIGIDSQHF; cdr3_nt: TGTGCCAGCAGTTTGGGGTATATAGGAATAGACTCCCAGCATTTT
v_call: TRBV5-4; clone_size: .; j_call: TRBJ1-1; cdr3_length: 18; d_call: .; cdr3_aa: CASSAPGTAVPLNTEAFF; cdr3_nt: TGTGCCAGCAGCGCCCCCGGGACCGCCGTTCCCTTGAACACTGAAGCTTTCTTT
v_call: TRBV12-3/TRBV12-4; clone_size: many; j_call: TRBJ2-3; cdr3_length: 15; d_call: .; cdr3_aa: CASSAGQTSTDTQYF; cdr3_nt: TGTGCCAGCAGTGCGGGACAGACGTCCACAGATACGCAGTATTTT
v_call: TRBV5-6; clone_size: few; j_call: TRBJ1-4; cdr3_length: 16; d_call: .; cdr3_aa: CASSFEGLGTNEKLFF; cdr3_nt: TGTGCCAGCAGCTTCGAAGGATTGGGGACTAATGAAAAACTGTTTTTT
v_call: TRBV25-1; clone_size: few; j_call: TRBJ1-1; cdr3_length: 12; d_call: .; cdr3_aa: CASSERGRGDFF; cdr3_nt: TGTGCCAGCAGTGAAAGAGGCAGGGGAGATTTCTTT
v_call: TRBV4-1; clone_size: .; j_call: TRBJ2-5; cdr3_length: 12; d_call: .; cdr3_aa: CASSQDWETQYF; cdr3_nt: TGCGCCAGCAGCCAAGATTGGGAGACCCAGTACTTC
v_call: TRBV28; clone_size: few; j_call: TRBJ1-2; cdr3_length: 14; d_call: TRBD1; cdr3_aa: CASSLPGGWDGYTF; cdr3_nt: TGTGCCAGCAGTTTACCAGGGGGCTGGGATGGCTACACCTTC
v_call: TRBV12-3/TRBV12-4; clone_size: few; j_call: TRBJ2-1; cdr3_length: 18; d_call: .; cdr3_aa: CASSGTSDRTSSYNEQFF; cdr3_nt: TGTGCCAGCAGTGGAACCTCGGACCGGACGAGCTCCTACAATGAGCAGTTCTTC
v_call: TRBV7-4; clone_size: .; j_call: TRBJ2-1; cdr3_length: 16; d_call: TRBD2; cdr3_aa: CASSTTSGGAHNEQFF; cdr3_nt: TGTGCCAGCAGCACGACTAGCGGGGGGGCCCACAATGAGCAGTTCTTC
v_call: TRBV7-9; clone_size: .; j_call: TRBJ2-1; cdr3_length: 12; d_call: .; cdr3_aa: CASTNSYNEQFF; cdr3_nt: TGTGCCAGCACAAACTCCTACAATGAGCAGTTCTTC
v_call: TRBV7-2; clone_size: many; j_call: TRBJ2-3; cdr3_length: 13; d_call: .; cdr3_aa: CASSFSPPDTQYF; cdr3_nt: TGTGCCAGCAGCTTCTCCCCCCCAGATACGCAGTATTTT
v_call: TRBV19; clone_size: few; j_call: TRBJ1-5; cdr3_length: 16; d_call: .; cdr3_aa: CASSILTGDSNQPQHF; cdr3_nt: TGTGCCAGTAGTATCTTGACAGGAGATAGCAATCAGCCCCAGCATTTT
v_call: TRBV12-3/TRBV12-4; clone_size: .; j_call: TRBJ2-7; cdr3_length: 13; d_call: .; cdr3_aa: CASSPGSSEEQYF; cdr3_nt: TGTGCCAGCAGTCCCGGGTCCTCTGAGGAGCAGTACTTC
v_call: TRBV18; clone_size: .; j_call: TRBJ1-5; cdr3_length: 17; d_call: .; cdr3_aa: CASSPRDLNYSNQPQHF; cdr3_nt: TGTGCCAGCTCACCAAGGGATCTCAATTATAGCAATCAGCCCCAGCATTTT
v_call: TRBV13; clone_size: few; j_call: TRBJ2-5; cdr3_length: 14; d_call: TRBD2; cdr3_aa: CASSALAGQETQYF; cdr3_nt: TGTGCCAGCAGCGCGCTAGCGGGGCAGGAGACCCAGTACTTC
v_call: TRBV7-2; clone_size: many; j_call: TRBJ1-1; cdr3_length: 17; d_call: .; cdr3_aa: CASSRYTPGRENTEAFF; cdr3_nt: TGTGCCAGCAGCCGATATACGCCGGGACGGGAGAACACTGAAGCTTTCTTT
v_call: TRBV28; clone_size: few; j_call: TRBJ1-5; cdr3_length: 16; d_call: TRBD1; cdr3_aa: CASSLEGARSNQPQHF; cdr3_nt: TGTGCCAGCAGTTTAGAGGGGGCGCGTAGCAATCAGCCCCAGCATTTT
v_call: TRBV27; clone_size: .; j_call: TRBJ2-1; cdr3_length: 13; d_call: .; cdr3_aa: CASSGGDYNEQFF; cdr3_nt: TGTGCCAGCAGCGGGGGAGACTACAATGAGCAGTTCTTC
v_call: TRBV9; clone_size: .; j_call: TRBJ2-3; cdr3_length: 16; d_call: .; cdr3_aa: CASSVENSPRGDTQYF; cdr3_nt: TGTGCCAGCAGCGTAGAGAACAGCCCGAGGGGAGATACGCAGTATTTT
v_call: TRBV4-1; clone_size: few; j_call: TRBJ1-6; cdr3_length: 12; d_call: .; cdr3_aa: CASSQINSPLHF; cdr3_nt: TGCGCCAGCAGCCAAATTAATTCACCCCTCCACTTT
v_call: TRBV28; clone_size: few; j_call: TRBJ1-1; cdr3_length: 14; d_call: TRBD1; cdr3_aa: CASTLRGLDTEAFF; cdr3_nt: TGTGCCAGCACCCTGAGGGGGCTGGACACTGAAGCTTTCTTT
v_call: TRBV6-5; clone_size: few; j_call: TRBJ2-3; cdr3_length: 13; d_call: .; cdr3_aa: CAAGAGKKDTQYF; cdr3_nt: TGTGCCGCCGGGGCCGGAAAAAAAGATACGCAGTATTTT
v_call: TRBV6-6; clone_size: many; j_call: TRBJ1-3; cdr3_length: 15; d_call: .; cdr3_aa: CASSYSSGAGNTIYF; cdr3_nt: TGTGCCAGCAGTTACTCGAGCGGGGCTGGAAACACCATATATTTT
v_call: TRBV3-1; clone_size: .; j_call: TRBJ2-3; cdr3_length: 17; d_call: .; cdr3_aa: CASSPGLFSGTADTQYF; cdr3_nt: TGTGCCAGCAGCCCCGGACTTTTTTCTGGCACAGCAGATACGCAGTATTTT
v_call: TRBV7-2; clone_size: .; j_call: TRBJ1-2; cdr3_length: 17; d_call: TRBD1; cdr3_aa: CASSSTAGTELYYGYTF; cdr3_nt: TGTGCCAGCAGCTCCACAGCCGGGACAGAGCTTTACTATGGCTACACCTTC
v_call: TRBV27; clone_size: few; j_call: TRBJ2-5; cdr3_length: 13; d_call: TRBD1; cdr3_aa: CASRHRGEETQYF; cdr3_nt: TGTGCCAGCAGACACAGGGGGGAAGAGACCCAGTACTTC
v_call: TRBV5-4; clone_size: few; j_call: TRBJ1-1; cdr3_length: 19; d_call: .; cdr3_aa: CASSPTPWGQGRVVAEAFF; cdr3_nt: TGTGCCAGCAGCCCCACCCCCTGGGGTCAGGGAAGGGTGGTGGCTGAAGCTTTCTTT
v_call: TRBV25-1; clone_size: .; j_call: TRBJ2-3; cdr3_length: 18; d_call: TRBD1; cdr3_aa: CASSGWTGGERFTDTQYF; cdr3_nt: TGTGCCAGCAGTGGATGGACAGGGGGCGAGAGGTTCACAGATACGCAGTATTTT
v_call: TRBV20-1; clone_size: few; j_call: TRBJ2-2; cdr3_length: 15; d_call: .; cdr3_aa: CSARVRHLNTGELFF; cdr3_nt: TGCAGTGCTAGGGTTCGCCACCTTAACACCGGGGAGCTGTTTTTT
v_call: TRBV15; clone_size: .; j_call: TRBJ1-5; cdr3_length: 14; d_call: .; cdr3_aa: CATSRDWDNQPQHF; cdr3_nt: TGTGCCACCAGCAGAGATTGGGACAACCAGCCCCAGCATTTT
v_call: TRBV12-5; clone_size: .; j_call: TRBJ2-3; cdr3_length: 16; d_call: .; cdr3_aa: CASGFFGGKTTDTQYF; cdr3_nt: TGTGCTAGTGGTTTCTTTGGGGGGAAGACCACAGATACGCAGTATTTT
v_call: TRBV20-1; clone_size: few; j_call: TRBJ1-3; cdr3_length: 15; d_call: .; cdr3_aa: CSAPGQTYSGNTIYF; cdr3_nt: TGCAGTGCTCCCGGACAGACCTACTCTGGAAACACCATATATTTT
v_call: TRBV7-8; clone_size: .; j_call: TRBJ2-2; cdr3_length: 13; d_call: .; cdr3_aa: CASPGGRTGELFF; cdr3_nt: TGTGCCAGCCCTGGGGGACGCACCGGGGAGCTGTTTTTT
v_call: TRBV12-3/TRBV12-4; clone_size: .; j_call: TRBJ2-7; cdr3_length: 15; d_call: .; cdr3_aa: CASSSNRDFSYEQYF; cdr3_nt: TGTGCCAGCAGTTCTAATCGGGACTTTTCCTACGAGCAGTACTTC
v_call: TRBV12-3/TRBV12-4; clone_size: .; j_call: TRBJ2-1; cdr3_length: 11; d_call: .; cdr3_aa: CASSFAGEQFF; cdr3_nt: TGTGCCAGCAGTTTCGCCGGGGAGCAGTTCTTC
v_call: TRBV7-2; clone_size: many; j_call: TRBJ2-7; cdr3_length: 13; d_call: .; cdr3_aa: CASSYPRGYEQYF; cdr3_nt: TGTGCCAGCAGCTACCCCAGGGGCTACGAGCAGTACTTC
v_call: TRBV20-1; clone_size: .; j_call: TRBJ2-3; cdr3_length: 13; d_call: .; cdr3_aa: CSAATSNTDTQYF; cdr3_nt: TGCAGTGCTGCCACTTCTAATACAGATACGCAGTATTTT
v_call: TRBV6-6; clone_size: .; j_call: TRBJ1-5; cdr3_length: 15; d_call: .; cdr3_aa: CATRGGEVSNQPQHF; cdr3_nt: TGTGCCACTCGGGGGGGAGAGGTTAGCAATCAGCCCCAGCATTTT
v_call: TRBV7-8; clone_size: .; j_call: TRBJ1-5; cdr3_length: 16; d_call: .; cdr3_aa: CASSLSGQGGGQPQHF; cdr3_nt: TGTGCCAGCAGCTTATCAGGACAAGGAGGAGGCCAGCCCCAGCATTTT
v_call: TRBV6-5; clone_size: .; j_call: TRBJ1-2; cdr3_length: 17; d_call: .; cdr3_aa: CASSTLVRAGKSYGYTF; cdr3_nt: TGTGCCAGCAGTACCCTGGTGAGGGCAGGGAAGTCCTATGGCTACACCTTC
v_call: TRBV7-9; clone_size: many; j_call: TRBJ1-6; cdr3_length: 11; d_call: .; cdr3_aa: CASSFGSPLHF; cdr3_nt: TGTGCCAGCAGCTTTGGTTCACCCCTCCACTTT
v_call: TRBV20-1; clone_size: .; j_call: TRBJ2-5; cdr3_length: 14; d_call: .; cdr3_aa: CSVPWDGAQETQYF; cdr3_nt: TGCAGTGTTCCGTGGGACGGGGCCCAAGAGACCCAGTACTTC
v_call: TRBV3-1; clone_size: .; j_call: TRBJ2-5; cdr3_length: 16; d_call: .; cdr3_aa: CASSQDLAVARETQYF; cdr3_nt: TGTGCCAGCAGCCAAGATCTGGCGGTGGCGAGGGAGACCCAGTACTTC
v_call: TRBV19; clone_size: few; j_call: TRBJ1-1; cdr3_length: 13; d_call: TRBD1; cdr3_aa: CASLGQGWTEAFF; cdr3_nt: TGTGCCAGCCTTGGACAGGGGTGGACTGAAGCTTTCTTT
v_call: TRBV7-6; clone_size: .; j_call: TRBJ1-1; cdr3_length: 17; d_call: TRBD1; cdr3_aa: CASSTTDRFSRGTEAFF; cdr3_nt: TGTGCCAGCAGCACAACGGACAGGTTCTCCCGGGGGACTGAAGCTTTCTTT
v_call: TRBV25-1; clone_size: .; j_call: TRBJ2-3; cdr3_length: 15; d_call: .; cdr3_aa: CASSDWGTLDDTQYF; cdr3_nt: TGTGCCAGCAGTGATTGGGGGACGCTGGATGATACGCAGTATTTT
v_call: TRBV11-2; clone_size: .; j_call: TRBJ1-3; cdr3_length: 19; d_call: TRBD1; cdr3_aa: CASSSILDREGQAGNTIYF; cdr3_nt: TGTGCCAGCAGCTCCATCCTCGACAGGGAAGGGCAGGCTGGAAACACCATATATTTT
v_call: TRBV6-8; clone_size: few; j_call: TRBJ2-3; cdr3_length: 15; d_call: .; cdr3_aa: CASSLVARRTDTQYF; cdr3_nt: TGTGCCAGCAGCCTGGTGGCGCGACGCACAGATACGCAGTATTTT
v_call: TRBV5-6; clone_size: few; j_call: TRBJ1-5; cdr3_length: 14; d_call: .; cdr3_aa: CASRGRDSNQPQHF; cdr3_nt: TGTGCCAGCAGGGGCCGGGACAGCAATCAGCCCCAGCATTTT
v_call: TRBV7-2; clone_size: many; j_call: TRBJ2-3; cdr3_length: 15; d_call: .; cdr3_aa: CASSPRETLGDTQYF; cdr3_nt: TGTGCCAGCAGCCCCCGGGAGACCTTAGGGGATACGCAGTATTTT
v_call: TRBV11-1; clone_size: .; j_call: TRBJ2-3; cdr3_length: 16; d_call: TRBD2; cdr3_aa: CASSSQTSAGTDTQYF; cdr3_nt: TGTGCCAGCAGCTCGCAAACTAGCGCCGGCACAGATACGCAGTATTTT
v_call: TRBV27; clone_size: few; j_call: TRBJ2-2; cdr3_length: 13; d_call: .; cdr3_aa: CASSLGKSGELFF; cdr3_nt: TGTGCCAGCAGTTTAGGGAAATCCGGGGAGCTGTTTTTT
v_call: TRBV4-1; clone_size: .; j_call: TRBJ2-1; cdr3_length: 12; d_call: .; cdr3_aa: CASSQAPAEQFF; cdr3_nt: TGCGCCAGCAGCCAAGCCCCGGCCGAGCAGTTCTTC
v_call: TRBV6-5; clone_size: once; j_call: TRBJ1-2; cdr3_length: 19; d_call: .; cdr3_aa: CASRSGISSDGPVLLGYTF; cdr3_nt: TGTGCCAGCAGATCAGGAATATCGAGCGACGGTCCTGTCCTCCTCGGCTACACCTTC
v_call: TRBV19; clone_size: .; j_call: TRBJ1-1; cdr3_length: 13; d_call: .; cdr3_aa: CASNGGGFTEAFF; cdr3_nt: TGTGCCAGTAACGGGGGGGGATTTACTGAAGCTTTCTTT
v_call: TRBV20-1; clone_size: .; j_call: TRBJ2-1; cdr3_length: 13; d_call: .; cdr3_aa: CSARDKLYNEQFF; cdr3_nt: TGCAGTGCTAGAGATAAACTATACAATGAGCAGTTCTTC
v_call: TRBV5-5; clone_size: .; j_call: TRBJ2-1; cdr3_length: 16; d_call: TRBD1; cdr3_aa: CASSSYRDRGVDEQFF; cdr3_nt: TGTGCCAGCAGCTCGTACCGGGACAGGGGGGTTGATGAGCAGTTCTTC
v_call: TRBV10-3; clone_size: .; j_call: TRBJ2-1; cdr3_length: 17; d_call: .; cdr3_aa: CAISEPNSGVKYNEQVF; cdr3_nt: TGTGCCATCAGTGAGCCGAATAGCGGAGTCAAGTACAATGAGCAGGTCTTC
v_call: TRBV12-3/TRBV12-4; clone_size: few; j_call: TRBJ1-6; cdr3_length: 17; d_call: .; cdr3_aa: CASSFSPGGTYNSPLHF; cdr3_nt: TGTGCCAGCAGTTTTTCTCCCGGGGGGACCTATAATTCACCCCTCCACTTT